This T cell receptor (beta chain) was sequenced for a study of cytomegalovirus exposure and HLA in healthy donors. This clone appeared a few times. Its specificity is unknown. CDR3 length: 13 residues. Germline loops: CDR1 LNHDA, CDR2 SQIVND (reference sequence). V dropped 0 bases and J dropped 5 bases, with 5 bases sitting between them. 13 Jbeta primers and 60 Vbeta primers were used for the PCR. Using immunoSEQ multiplex PCR, the repertoire was profiled, and TCRdb retains in-frame clones only, with some absent. The repertoire has approximately 270,000 clones, 80% of them found once; the top ten carry 0.3%. Broader study findings: Association of a missense DCLRE1C variant with TCR beta V- and J-gene trimming was reported in a later analysis. There were some public TCRs occurring in many donors, but most TCR sequences were rare.

The sequence was collected from a girl under 10 years old in good health and CMV-seronegative. V is TRBV19 and J is TRBJ1-5; D unclear. The sample consisted of PBMCs. CDR3: CASSIEGYQPQHF. The CDR3 DNA follows: TGTGCCAGTAGTATAGAGGGCTATCAGCCCCAGCATTTT. The full variable domain, completed using reference TRBV19 and TRBJ1-5, is DGGITQSPKYLFRKEGQNVTLSCEQNLNHDAMYWYRQDPGQGLRLIYYSQIVNDFQKGDIAEGYSVSREKKESFPLTVTSAQKNPTAFYLCASSIEGYQPQHFGDGTRLSIL.